These T cell receptor beta chains were read from a single sample in a study of blood T cell repertoires in COVID-19. Generated by immunoSEQ multiplex PCR, the TCRdb table keeps only in-frame clones and is missing some. The sample consists of about 230,000 clones, approximately 81% of them appearing once. Sequencing used peripheral blood. The receptors derive from a man in his forties with acute or convalescent COVID-19. CDR3s include the opening cysteine and the closing phenylalanine or tryptophan. A D gene is named only where the DNA matches it firmly. Size tells how often a clone was seen (once, few, many) or the class of an expanded clone, and some rows leave it out.

j_gene	d_gene	abundance	v_gene	CDR3aa	CDR3nt
TRBJ1-6	NA	NA	TRBV4-2	CASSQELRGYNSPLHF	TGTGCCAGCAGCCAAGAACTAAGAGGCTATAATTCACCCCTCCACTTT
TRBJ1-2	NA	NA	TRBV14	CASSQDADRRNGYTF	TGTGCCAGCAGCCAAGATGCGGACAGAAGAAATGGCTACACCTTC
TRBJ1-2	NA	NA	TRBV28	CASSLQGINYGYTF	TGTGCCAGCAGTTTACAGGGAATTAACTATGGCTACACCTTC
TRBJ1-3	NA	NA	TRBV6-5	CASSYGYTRSGNTIYF	TGTGCCAGCAGTTACGGGTATACGAGGTCTGGAAACACCATATATTTT
TRBJ2-2	TRBD2	NA	TRBV11-3	CASSPGLAGTGELFF	TGTGCCAGCAGCCCGGGACTAGCGGGGACCGGGGAGCTGTTTTTT
TRBJ2-7	TRBD1	NA	TRBV27	CARDRGSLYEQYF	TGTGCCAGAGACAGGGGGTCTCTCTACGAGCAGTACTTC
TRBJ2-3	NA	NA	TRBV6-1	CASSDWAGLSTDTQYF	TGTGCCAGCAGTGATTGGGCAGGACTTAGCACAGATACGCAGTATTTT
TRBJ1-1	TRBD1	NA	TRBV19	CASSMDRAPIGTEAFF	TGTGCCAGTAGTATGGACAGGGCCCCAATCGGGACTGAAGCTTTCTTT
TRBJ1-1	NA	NA	TRBV6-1	CASSEIRGGTEAFF	TGTGCCAGCAGTGAAATCCGGGGGGGCACTGAAGCTTTCTTT
TRBJ1-2	NA	NA	TRBV15	CATSDNNYGYTF	TGTGCCACCAGCGACAATAACTATGGCTACACCTTC
TRBJ1-5	TRBD1	NA	TRBV29-1	CSVGQGASNQPQHF	TGCAGCGTGGGACAGGGGGCAAGCAATCAGCCCCAGCATTTT
TRBJ1-1	TRBD1	NA	TRBV2	CASWGQKNTEAFF	TGTGCCAGCTGGGGACAGAAGAACACTGAAGCTTTCTTT
TRBJ2-1	TRBD2	once	TRBV5-1	CASSEVGGSGGSYNEQFF	TGCGCCAGCAGCGAAGTCGGTGGTAGCGGGGGCAGCTACAATGAGCAGTTCTTC
TRBJ1-4	NA	NA	TRBV5-1	CASRMDGTANEKLFF	TGCGCCAGCAGAATGGATGGCACAGCTAATGAAAAACTGTTTTTT
TRBJ1-1	NA	NA	TRBV6-5	CASSYSGGNTEAFF	TGTGCCAGCAGTTACTCGGGGGGGAACACTGAAGCTTTCTTT
TRBJ2-2	NA	NA	TRBV9	CASSEPYGSTGELFF	TGTGCCAGCAGCGAGCCTTATGGTAGCACCGGGGAGCTGTTTTTT
TRBJ2-7	TRBD1	NA	TRBV27	CASSLKPGQAIPYEQYF	TGTGCCAGCAGTTTAAAACCGGGACAGGCTATTCCCTACGAGCAGTACTTC
TRBJ2-1	NA	NA	TRBV21-1	CASTLAGVRWNEQFF	TGTGCCAGCACCCTAGCGGGGGTACGGTGGAATGAGCAGTTCTTC
TRBJ1-2	TRBD1	NA	TRBV18	CASSPWGTENYGYTF	TGTGCCAGCTCCCCTTGGGGGACAGAAAACTATGGCTACACCTTC
TRBJ1-2	NA	NA	TRBV5-6	CASSAQGVGYTF	TGTGCCAGCAGCGCACAGGGCGTAGGCTACACCTTC
TRBJ2-1	NA	NA	TRBV7-2	CASRYVSNEQFF	TGTGCCAGCAGATATGTTTCTAATGAGCAGTTCTTC
TRBJ1-1	NA	NA	TRBV4-1	CASSHLVGEGTEAFF	TGCGCCAGCAGCCACCTAGTTGGAGAAGGAACTGAAGCTTTCTTT
TRBJ1-4	NA	NA	TRBV7-2	CASQPGWRDGKLFF	TGTGCCAGCCAACCGGGGTGGAGGGATGGAAAACTGTTTTTT
TRBJ1-3	TRBD1	NA	TRBV18	CASSPSTGSGNTIYF	TGTGCCAGCTCACCATCGACAGGGTCCGGAAACACCATATATTTT
TRBJ2-5	NA	NA	TRBV30	CAWSVLGGYQETQYF	TGTGCCTGGAGTGTGCTAGGGGGATACCAAGAGACCCAGTACTTC
TRBJ2-7	TRBD1	NA	TRBV6-1	CASSDRDRGAYEQYF	TGTGCCAGCAGTGACCGGGACAGGGGAGCCTACGAGCAGTACTTC
TRBJ2-1	TRBD1	NA	TRBV29-1	CSAGGFVNEQFF	TGCAGCGCAGGGGGATTTGTGAATGAGCAGTTCTTC
TRBJ2-7	TRBD2	NA	TRBV14	CASSQGTSGGDEQYF	TGTGCCAGCAGCCAAGGGACTAGCGGGGGGGATGAGCAGTACTTC
TRBJ2-7	TRBD1	few	TRBV27	CASSFGTGVGEQYF	TGTGCCAGCAGTTTTGGGACAGGGGTCGGCGAGCAGTACTTC
TRBJ1-1	NA	NA	TRBV6-2/TRBV6-3	CASSILRADTEAFF	TGTGCCAGCAGTATCCTCAGGGCGGACACTGAAGCTTTCTTT
TRBJ1-2	TRBD1	NA	TRBV5-6	CASSLGGQGSNYGYTF	TGTGCCAGCAGCTTGGGGGGACAGGGATCTAACTATGGCTACACCTTC
TRBJ2-5	TRBD1	NA	TRBV19	CASSIGPGGEETQYF	TGTGCCAGTAGTATAGGCCCAGGGGGCGAGGAGACCCAGTACTTC
TRBJ2-3	NA	NA	TRBV3-1/TRBV3-2	CASSQRRCTDTQYF	TGTGCCAGCAGCCAAAGGCGGTGTACAGATACGCAGTATTTT
TRBJ1-6	NA	NA	TRBV30	CAWSGRGVRNSPLHF	TGTGCCTGGAGTGGAAGGGGCGTCAGAAATTCACCCCTCCACTTT
TRBJ1-4	NA	NA	TRBV9	CASSVGRGAEKLFF	TGTGCCAGCAGCGTAGGTCGGGGGGCTGAAAAACTGTTTTTT